Listed below are T cell receptor beta chains from one sample, sequenced in a study of cytomegalovirus exposure and HLA in healthy donors. Produced via immunoSEQ multiplex PCR; TCRdb's table is partial and in-frame only. The sample lists some 150,000 clones, roughly 86% occurring once. The sample taken for sequencing was PBMCs. The receptors come from a man in his late teens or twenties in good health and CMV-seropositive. The CDR3 runs from the conserved cysteine through the conserved F or W.

TRBV7-2,CASSVGQTHNPLGELFF
TRBV18,CASSNQGVLSTEAFF
TRBV4-1,CASSRKETDTEAFF
TRBV6-1,CASSATGLSTGELFF
TRBV6-5,CASRKQGPVNEAFF
TRBV6-5,CASSYSRDRLNQPQHF
TRBV19,CASSITRGQGIYEQYF
TRBV28,CASSLVGTAAYEQYF
TRBV28,CASSTPGLAVPSYNEQFF
TRBV28,CASSLGGGYTGELFF
TRBV5-1,CASSFYGEITDTQYF
TRBV9,CASSVETRGSPLHF
TRBV2,CASSGLAGENTGELFF
TRBV6-5,CASSLTGQLHGYTF
TRBV5-1,CASSPATGGLLNEKLFF
TRBV2,CASSVSGGQDTEAFF
TRBV6-5,CASSYRTEQFF
TRBV6-6,CASSYIGSGYTF
TRBV5-1,CASSSGEREGRYQETQYF
TRBV19,CASTNGVHNEKLFF
TRBV6-5,CASSGTGTGTRWGFF
TRBV6-5,CASKADRGLDGYTF
TRBV28,CASSLIAGANTGELFF
TRBV18,CASSPGTVETQYF
TRBV5-1,CASSLPDRGRYGANVLTF
TRBV6-5,CASKTAPDRVHEQFF
TRBV5-1,CASSSQGNNEQFF
TRBV6-5,CASSPDRGDGYGYTF
TRBV5-1,CASSLTSGSTDTQYF
TRBV7-2,CASSLDPRLGREKGDTQYF
TRBV5-1,CASSLGGIQVYEQYF
TRBV5-1,CASSLTSGDEQYF
TRBV18,CASSPDPPGGRTEAFF
TRBV5-5,CASSPRPGGNTEAFF
TRBV29-1,CSVAGYNEKLFF
TRBV21-1,CASSKGKALNEQFF
TRBV2,CASSERQITSEKLFF
TRBV5-6,CASSLTGSTDTQYF
TRBV6-1,CASSDGTRNGELFF
TRBV4-1,CASSQAAGLTDTQYF
TRBV28,CASSFFASYNEQFF
TRBV7-9,CASSSGASGSRTDTQYF
TRBV29-1,CSAGRIMNTEAFF
TRBV7-8,CAGPETGAVDGANVLTF
TRBV7-2,CASSSPGQGGYEQYF
TRBV28,CASSLPDRGSSYEQYF